Sequencing of this TCR beta chain was carried out in a study of cytomegalovirus exposure and HLA in healthy donors. The PCR was carried out with 60 Vbeta primers and 13 Jbeta primers. Only in-frame clones appear in the TCRdb table, and some are missing; sequencing was by immunoSEQ multiplex PCR. This repertoire shows under 150,000 clones, 82% found once; its top ten account for 2% to 3%. The CDR3 runs to 14 residues. V lost 7 bases to trimming and J lost 2 bases; unmatched junction nucleotides: 5. Germline assignment: CDR1 LNHDA and CDR2 SQIVND (reference sequence). As regards this clone: The antigen is unknown.

Findings and caveats of the study: Rare sequences made up most TCRs, while some public TCRs were found in many donors. Researchers catalogued 160 or so TCR beta chains as cytomegalovirus-associated. A later analysis reportedly found that, within productive TCRs, an Asian-associated ancestry cluster had fewer N-insertions than the mean observed across the roughly 610 donors. According to a later analysis, most TCR beta chains associated with CMV appeared HLA-restricted.

The rearrangement uses TRBV19 and TRBJ1-2, with TRBD1 identical over 9 bases. The sequence derives from a male donor in good health and CMV-seronegative. Specimen: PBMCs. CDR3 amino acids: CASTSDRGNYGYTF. In DNA form, the CDR3 reads TGTGCCAGTACCTCGGACAGGGGAAACTATGGCTACACCTTC.